This T cell receptor (beta chain) was identified during a study of T cells in women clearing cervical HPV infection. Study overall: Women with histologically confirmed HPV16-related CIN3 or worse, 2 with invasive cancer, served as cases.

The ends lost 3 bases at V and 3 bases at J; junction bases unmatched: 0. Germline V gene data show CDR1 as DFQATT and CDR2 as SNEGSKA (reference sequence). The CDR3 length is 14 residues. Concerning this clone: The read falls 3 residues short of the CDR3 end, and the missing part is taken from the germline J gene. Other DNA sequences in this sample translate to the same CDR3.

Using immunoSEQ multiplex PCR, the repertoire was profiled, and TCRdb retains in-frame clones only, with some absent. This listing includes about 33,000 clones. The sequence was obtained from a woman aged 18 to 75 with a cervical HPV16 infection that either progressed to CIN3+ or cleared (not recorded which). The material sequenced was blood buffy coat. The rearrangement joins TRBV20-1 to TRBJ2-2; 11 bases are a match to TRBD1. The sequenced CDR3 bases are TGCAGTGCTAGGGGACAGGGGGACACCGGGGAG. This gives the protein CSARGQGDTGE. The CDR3 in its entirety is CSARGQGDTGELFF.